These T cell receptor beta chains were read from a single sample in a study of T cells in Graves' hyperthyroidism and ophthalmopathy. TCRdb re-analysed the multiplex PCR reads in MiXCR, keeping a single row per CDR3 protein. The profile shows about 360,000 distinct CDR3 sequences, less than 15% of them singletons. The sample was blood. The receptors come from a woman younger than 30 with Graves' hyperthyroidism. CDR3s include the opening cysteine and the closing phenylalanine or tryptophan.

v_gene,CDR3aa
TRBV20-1,CSASTSGGGPDTQYF
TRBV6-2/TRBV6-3,CASSYGGGTGRNQPQHF
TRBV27,CASSLALAVDTQYF
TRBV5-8,CASKNTGTSDEQYF
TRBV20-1,CSARGQGKTQYF
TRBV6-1,CASSDPAGSTDTQYF
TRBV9,CASKGGNQDEQFF
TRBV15,CATSTRLPGVDTQYF
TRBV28,CASTLGGGSGNTIYF
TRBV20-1,CSASRGLQVEAFF
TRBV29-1,CSVQTLTGSYEQYF
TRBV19,CASSVAVEETQYF
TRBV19,CATNVGEGLNTEAFF
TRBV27,CASSLGAYSNQPQHF
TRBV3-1,CASSQDLAGGHEQYF
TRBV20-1,CSARWHYNEQFF
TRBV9,CASSVGRGSGNTIYF
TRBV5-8,CASSLLTGGGTEAFF
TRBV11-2,CASSPLREQFF
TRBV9,CASTTLGADTDTQYF
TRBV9,CASSVTAGGITGELFF
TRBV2,CASTFLGSGGETQYF
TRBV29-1,CSSWVSGGLGGYTF
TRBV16,CASSRGPNGDGYTF
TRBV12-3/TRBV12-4,CASSLSVQENTEAFF
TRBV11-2,CASSFGVGAYEQYF
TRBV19,CASSIADEQFF
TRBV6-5,CASSYNSGSRTEQFF